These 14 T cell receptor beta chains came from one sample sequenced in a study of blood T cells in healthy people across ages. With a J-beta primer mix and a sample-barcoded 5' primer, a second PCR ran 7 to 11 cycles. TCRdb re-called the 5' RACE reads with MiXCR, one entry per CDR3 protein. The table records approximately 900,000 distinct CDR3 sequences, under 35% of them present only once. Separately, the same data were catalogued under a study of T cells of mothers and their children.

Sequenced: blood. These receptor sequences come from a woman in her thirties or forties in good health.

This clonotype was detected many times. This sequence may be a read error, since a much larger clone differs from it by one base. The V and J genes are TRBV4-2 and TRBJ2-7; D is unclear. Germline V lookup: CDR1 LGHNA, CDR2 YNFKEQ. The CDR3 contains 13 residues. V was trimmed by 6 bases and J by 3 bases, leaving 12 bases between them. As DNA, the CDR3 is TGTGCCAGCAGTGGACCAGTCAGCTACGAGCAGTACTTC. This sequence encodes CASSGPVSYEQYF.

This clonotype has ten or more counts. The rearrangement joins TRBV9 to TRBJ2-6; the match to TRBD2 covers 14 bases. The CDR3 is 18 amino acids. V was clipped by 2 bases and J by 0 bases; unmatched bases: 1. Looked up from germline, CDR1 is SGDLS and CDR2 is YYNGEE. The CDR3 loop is CASSVGLAGGSGANVLTF. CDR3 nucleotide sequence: TGTGCCAGCAGCGTCGGACTAGCGGGGGGCTCTGGGGCCAACGTCCTGACTTTC.

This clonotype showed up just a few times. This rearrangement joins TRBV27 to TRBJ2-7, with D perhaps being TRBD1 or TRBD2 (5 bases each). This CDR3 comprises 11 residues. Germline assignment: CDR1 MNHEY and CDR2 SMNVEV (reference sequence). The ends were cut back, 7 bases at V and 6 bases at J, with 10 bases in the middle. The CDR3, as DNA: TGTGCCAGCATGGGTGGGGGCGAGCAGTACTTC. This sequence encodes CASMGGGEQYF.

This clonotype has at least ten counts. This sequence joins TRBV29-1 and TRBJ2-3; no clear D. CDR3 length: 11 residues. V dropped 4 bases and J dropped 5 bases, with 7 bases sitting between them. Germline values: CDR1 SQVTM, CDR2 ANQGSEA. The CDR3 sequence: CSVVVGDTQYF. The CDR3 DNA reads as TGCAGCGTTGTAGTCGGAGATACGCAGTATTTT.

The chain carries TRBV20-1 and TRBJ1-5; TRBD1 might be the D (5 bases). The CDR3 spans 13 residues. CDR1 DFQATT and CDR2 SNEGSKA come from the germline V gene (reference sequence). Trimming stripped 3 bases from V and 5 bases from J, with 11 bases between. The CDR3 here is CSASRGGDQPQHF. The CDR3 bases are TGCAGTGCTAGCCGGGGGGGAGATCAGCCCCAGCATTTT.

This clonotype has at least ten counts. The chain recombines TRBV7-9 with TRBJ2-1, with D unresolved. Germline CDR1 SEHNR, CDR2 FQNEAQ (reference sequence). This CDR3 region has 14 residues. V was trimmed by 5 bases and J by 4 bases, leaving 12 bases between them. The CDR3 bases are TGTGCCAGCAGCCCGGGCGCGAGGTACAATGAGCAGTTCTTC. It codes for CASSPGARYNEQFF.

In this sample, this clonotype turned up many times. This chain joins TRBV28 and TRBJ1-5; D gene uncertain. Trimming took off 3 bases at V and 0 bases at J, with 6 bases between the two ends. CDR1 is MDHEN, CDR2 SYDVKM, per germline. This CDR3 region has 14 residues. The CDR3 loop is CASSFFNSNQPQHF. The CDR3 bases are TGTGCCAGCAGTTTTTTCAATAGCAATCAGCCCCAGCATTTT.

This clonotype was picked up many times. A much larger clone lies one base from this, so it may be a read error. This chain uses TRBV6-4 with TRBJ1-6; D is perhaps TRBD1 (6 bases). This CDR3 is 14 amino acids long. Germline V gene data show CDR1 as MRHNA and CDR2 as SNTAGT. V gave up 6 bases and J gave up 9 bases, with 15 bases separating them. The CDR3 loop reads CASRAGADTSPLHF. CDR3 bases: TGTGCCAGCAGGGCAGGGGCCGATACTTCACCCCTCCACTTT.

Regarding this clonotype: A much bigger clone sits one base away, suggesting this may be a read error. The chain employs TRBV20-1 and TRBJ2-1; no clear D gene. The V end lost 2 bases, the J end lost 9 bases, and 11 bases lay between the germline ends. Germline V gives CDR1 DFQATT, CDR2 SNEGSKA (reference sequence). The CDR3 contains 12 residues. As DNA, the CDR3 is TGCAGTGCTAGATACGACTTGGTTGAGCAGTTCTTC. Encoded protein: CSARYDLVEQFF.

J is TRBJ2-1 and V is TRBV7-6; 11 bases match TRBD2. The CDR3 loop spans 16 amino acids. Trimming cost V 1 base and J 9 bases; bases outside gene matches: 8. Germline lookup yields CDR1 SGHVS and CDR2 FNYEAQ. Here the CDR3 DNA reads TGTGCCAGCAGCTTAGTAGCGGGGGGGCTTCAGGCTGAGCAGTTCTTC. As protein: CASSLVAGGLQAEQFF.

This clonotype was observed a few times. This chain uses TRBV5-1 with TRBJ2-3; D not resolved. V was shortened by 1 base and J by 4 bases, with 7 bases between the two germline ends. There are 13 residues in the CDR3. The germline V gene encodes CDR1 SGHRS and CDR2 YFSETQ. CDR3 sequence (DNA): TGCGCCAGCAGCTTGTCGGCCCCAGATACGCAGTATTTT. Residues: CASSLSAPDTQYF.

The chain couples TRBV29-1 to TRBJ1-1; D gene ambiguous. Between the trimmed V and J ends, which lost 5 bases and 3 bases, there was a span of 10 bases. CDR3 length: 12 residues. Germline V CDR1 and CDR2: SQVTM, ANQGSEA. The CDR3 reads CSVSPGHTEAFF. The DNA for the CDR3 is TGCAGCGTTTCGCCCGGCCACACTGAAGCTTTCTTT.

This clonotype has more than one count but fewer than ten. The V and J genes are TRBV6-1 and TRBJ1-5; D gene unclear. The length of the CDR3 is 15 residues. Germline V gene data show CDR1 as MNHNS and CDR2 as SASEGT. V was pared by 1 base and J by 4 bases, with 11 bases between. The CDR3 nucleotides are TGTGCCAGCAGTGAAGGACTGCGGGTTAATCAGCCCCAGCATTTT. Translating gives CASSEGLRVNQPQHF.

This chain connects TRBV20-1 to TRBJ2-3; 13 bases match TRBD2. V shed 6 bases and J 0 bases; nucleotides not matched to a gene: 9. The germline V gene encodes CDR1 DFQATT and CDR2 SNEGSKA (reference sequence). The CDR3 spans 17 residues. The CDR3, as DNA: TGCAGTGCCCCAACTAGCGGGGGGGCCGGAAGCACAGATACGCAGTATTTT. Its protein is CSAPTSGGAGSTDTQYF.